The 31 T cell receptor beta chains below were found in one sample sequenced in a study of blood T cell repertoires in COVID-19. Method: immunoSEQ multiplex PCR; TCRdb's copy keeps in-frame clones and lacks some. The data contain some 99,000 clones, about 85% of them singletons. The sample taken for sequencing was peripheral blood. These receptors were obtained from a man between 65 and 79 years old with acute or convalescent COVID-19.

The V gene is TRBV15, the J gene TRBJ2-1; D possibly corresponds to TRBD2 (7 bases). The CDR3 has 18 residues. Per the germline V gene, CDR1 is LNHNV and CDR2 is YYDKDF (reference sequence). V was pared by 0 bases and J by 4 bases, with 19 bases between. CDR3 in DNA: TGTGCCACCAGCAGAGAACCGGCGGGGGCCCCCGCTTACAATGAGCAGTTCTTC. It specifies CATSREPAGAPAYNEQFF.

V is TRBV3-1 (or the pseudogene TRBV3-2) and J is TRBJ2-5; D gene uncertain. V was trimmed by 1 base and J by 1 base, leaving 4 bases between them. This CDR3 is built from 13 residues. CDR1 is LGHDT, CDR2 YNNKEL, per germline (reference sequence). The CDR3 bases are TGTGCCAGCAGCCAAGGCAGCCAAGAGACCCAGTACTTC. Translating it yields CASSQGSQETQYF.

This chain joins TRBV19 and TRBJ1-5; D unclear. The CDR3 contains 17 residues. The V and J ends lost 2 bases and 6 bases respectively, with 20 bases between them. CDR1 is LNHDA and CDR2 is SQIVND in the germline V gene (reference sequence). The CDR3 nucleotides read TGTGCCAGTAGTATACATTCCGGGGATTTGTGGAGTCAGCCCCAGCATTTT. It codes for CASSIHSGDLWSQPQHF.

This clone has a single count. This chain joins TRBV5-4 and TRBJ2-3; D possibly corresponds to TRBD1 (6 bases). This CDR3 has 16 residues. Germline V gene data show CDR1 as SGHNT and CDR2 as YYREEE (reference sequence). Between the trimmed V and J ends, which lost 4 bases and 4 bases, there was a span of 19 bases. DNA for the CDR3: TGTGCCAGCAGCACAGTACTCGCCTCAGGGGCAGATACGCAGTATTTT. It translates to CASSTVLASGADTQYF.

This clone was seen a few times. J is TRBJ2-5 and V is TRBV21-1; the DNA was not compared with TRBD1, the D call given in the table. TRBV21-1 is deemed a pseudogene. The CDR3 is made up of 15 amino acids. CDR3 nucleotides: TGTGCCAGCAGCAAACACCATACAGGCCAAGAGACCCAGTACTTC. It translates to CASSKHHTGQETQYF.

The V gene is TRBV5-8, the J gene TRBJ2-5; 11 bases map to TRBD2. The CDR3 is made up of 17 amino acids. J gave up 1 base and V 0 bases, and 5 bases lay outside the gene matches. Germline CDR1 is SGHTS and CDR2 is YDEGEE. The DNA for the CDR3 is TGTGCCAGCAGCTTGGGACTAGCGGGGAGTACCCAAGAGACCCAGTACTTC. Translated: CASSLGLAGSTQETQYF.

This clone was detected a few times. V and J are TRBV7-9 and TRBJ2-2, with 8 positions matching TRBD1. Germline V gene lookup returns CDR1 SEHNR and CDR2 FQNEAQ (reference sequence). The V gene end was trimmed by 5 bases and the J gene end by 4 bases; junction bases not matched to a gene: 6. CDR3 length: 15 residues. The CDR3 sequence: CASSPWTGRTGELFF. The CDR3 DNA reads TGTGCCAGCAGCCCATGGACAGGGCGCACCGGGGAGCTGTTTTTT.

V and J are TRBV7-3 and TRBJ2-5; 7 bases are a match to TRBD1. CDR1 is SGHTA and CDR2 is FQGTGA in the germline V gene. CDR3 length equals 15 residues. The trim removed 5 bases at V and 5 bases at J, leaving 11 bases unmatched. In nucleotides, the CDR3 is TGTGCCAGCAGCCTTCAGAGGGGGCCATGGGAGACCCAGTACTTC. Translation gives CASSLQRGPWETQYF.

This chain links TRBV3-1 (or the pseudogene TRBV3-2) with TRBJ1-5, with 7 bases identical to TRBD1. CDR3 size: 18 residues. The V gene's germline CDR1 is LGHDT and CDR2 YNNKEL (reference sequence). V dropped 3 bases and J dropped 2; count of bases not matched to a gene: 13. The CDR3 here is CASSHSLGGGRGNQPQHF. As DNA, the CDR3 is TGTGCCAGCAGCCACTCCCTAGGGGGCGGGAGGGGCAATCAGCCCCAGCATTTT.

The genes are TRBV28 and TRBJ2-7; 9 nucleotides line up with TRBD1. Trimming took 1 base from V and 6 from J; bases not matched to a gene: 1. Germline V lookup: CDR1 MDHEN, CDR2 SYDVKM. This CDR3 is built from 13 residues. CDR3 nucleotide sequence: TGTGCCAGCAGTTTATACAGGGGGCGCGAGCAGTACTTC. Translating it yields CASSLYRGREQYF.

As concerns this clone: The same CDR3 also results from other DNA sequences found in this sample. This chain connects TRBV11-2 to TRBJ1-3; D not resolved. CDR1 is SGHAT, CDR2 FQNNGV, per germline. The CDR3 consists of 14 residues. V was shortened by 4 bases and J by 1 base, with 8 bases between the two germline ends. This CDR3 reads CASSSSRSGNTIYF. CDR3 nucleotides: TGTGCCAGCAGCTCCTCGCGGTCTGGAAACACCATATATTTT.

The chain links TRBV6-5 to TRBJ2-2, with 7 bases aligning to TRBD2. Trimming took 6 bases from V and 7 from J; bases not matched to a gene: 11. Germline CDR1 and CDR2: MNHEY and SVGAGI. The CDR3 sequence is 15 residues long. CDR3: CASRTYPTGGGELFF. The CDR3 DNA is TGTGCCAGCAGAACCTATCCTACGGGGGGCGGGGAGCTGTTTTTT.

This sequence joins TRBV15 and TRBJ1-5; D remains ambiguous. Germline V gives CDR1 LNHNV, CDR2 YYDKDF (reference sequence). This CDR3 is 14 amino acids long. V lost 3 bases and J 5 bases, leaving 11 bases between the germline ends. CDR3 protein: CATSSRRRDQPQHF. In DNA form, the CDR3 reads TGTGCCACCAGCAGTCGAAGGAGGGATCAGCCCCAGCATTTT.

The gene calls are TRBV7-9 and TRBJ1-1; the D gene is possibly TRBD1 (5 bases). Germline loops: CDR1 SEHNR, CDR2 FQNEAQ (reference sequence). The length of the CDR3 is 16 residues. V shed 4 bases and J shed 6 bases, with 21 bases lying between them. CDR3 coding DNA: TGTGCCAGCAGCTCGGCAGGGTTAATAGTTATTGCTGAAGCTTTCTTT. Amino acid sequence: CASSSAGLIVIAEAFF.

The chain couples TRBV4-1 to TRBJ1-4; D is unclear. The V end lost 1 base, the J end lost 8 bases, and 17 bases lay between the germline ends. CDR3 length: 16 amino acids. The V gene's germline CDR1 is MGHRA and CDR2 YSYEKL. The CDR3 reads CASSQGRPRGGEKLFF. The CDR3, as DNA: TGCGCCAGCAGCCAAGGGAGACCCCGAGGAGGCGAAAAACTGTTTTTT.

The chain has TRBV18 and TRBJ1-3; a possible D gene is TRBD1 (6 bases). The germline V and J ends were trimmed by 3 bases and 6 bases, with 15 bases remaining between them. Germline V gene data show CDR1 as KGHSH and CDR2 as LQKENI. This CDR3 region has 15 residues. CDR3 DNA sequence: TGTGCCAGCTCACCGGGGGGGCAGACGGAAAACACCATATATTTT. Amino acid sequence: CASSPGGQTENTIYF.

There are a few counts of this clone. V gene TRBV6-2 or TRBV6-3 combines with J gene TRBJ1-1; D remains ambiguous. There are 13 residues in the CDR3. With 6 bases removed from V and 0 bases from J, the gap between germline ends came to 8 bases. Per germline, CDR1 MNHEY and CDR2 SVGEGT. The CDR3 region has the DNA TGTGCCAGCAGCCCGAGGGTGAACACTGAAGCTTTCTTT. Its protein product is CASSPRVNTEAFF.

In its sample, this clone was seen once. This chain connects TRBV7-8 to TRBJ2-3, with 10 bases that match TRBD1. The CDR3 length is 20 residues. Trimming at V came to 2 bases and at J to 3 bases, leaving 17 bases not matched to a gene. Germline CDR1 reads SGHVS; CDR2 reads FQNEAQ. The CDR3 here is CASSLPDAGQGKSVTDTQYF. As DNA, the CDR3 is TGTGCCAGCAGCTTACCCGACGCGGGACAGGGGAAGTCGGTGACAGATACGCAGTATTTT. The complete variable domain, with remaining parts taken from reference TRBV7-8 and TRBJ2-3, reads GAGVSQSPRYKVAKRGQDVALRCDPISGHVSLFWYQQALGQGPEFLTYFQNEAQLDKSGLPSDRFFAERPEGSVSTLKIQRTQQEDSAVYLCASSLPDAGQGKSVTDTQYFGPGTRLTVL.

The chain employs TRBV4-2 and TRBJ1-2; D remains unclear. This CDR3 contains 14 residues. CDR1 LGHNA and CDR2 YNFKEQ come from the germline V gene. V gave up 0 bases and J gave up 1 base, with 6 bases separating them. CDR3 bases: TGTGCCAGCAGCCAAGACGCCAGTAACTATGGCTACACCTTC. Protein sequence: CASSQDASNYGYTF.

The chain combines TRBV30 with TRBJ1-6, with unresolved D. Germline assignment: CDR1 GTSNPN and CDR2 SVGIG (reference sequence). The CDR3 is made up of 17 amino acids. V dropped 0 bases and J dropped 0 bases, with 12 bases sitting between them. This CDR3 reads CAWSVSPESSYNSPLHF. CDR3 bases: TGTGCCTGGAGTGTTAGCCCGGAAAGCTCCTATAATTCACCCCTCCACTTT.

This rearrangement joins TRBV23-1 to TRBJ2-5; TRBD2 is a possible D gene (7 bases). TRBV23-1 is noted as an ORF with a role that remains uncertain. The CDR3 length is 16 residues. Trimming took off 5 bases at V and 5 bases at J, with 21 bases between the two ends. CDR3 residues: CASSWLLVGGRETQYF. DNA for the CDR3: TGCGCCAGCAGTTGGCTTTTAGTGGGGGGGCGGGAGACCCAGTACTTC.

The V gene is TRBV5-1, the J gene TRBJ1-4, with D maybe TRBD1 (6 bases). Trimming took off 4 bases at V and 11 bases at J, with 21 bases between the two ends. In germline, CDR1 is SGHRS, CDR2 YFSETQ. This CDR3 is built from 15 residues. The CDR3 DNA follows: TGCGCCAGCAGCATCGAAACAGGGAAGTTCCAGAAACTGTTTTTT. It codes for CASSIETGKFQKLFF.

This clone has a single count. The J gene is TRBJ1-6, the V gene TRBV19, with 7 bases lining up with TRBD1. V was pared by 7 bases and J by 7 bases, with 7 bases of the junction left unmatched. Germline CDR1 and CDR2: LNHDA and SQIVND (reference sequence). The CDR3 totals 14 residues. The CDR3 nucleotides read TGTGCCAGTAAACTCACAGGGGAGAATTCACCCCTCCACTTT. Its protein is CASKLTGENSPLHF.

The chain joins TRBV3-1 (or the pseudogene TRBV3-2) to TRBJ2-5, with 10 nucleotides matching TRBD2. The CDR3 covers 14 residues. The ends lost 6 bases at V and 2 bases at J; junction bases unmatched: 3. CDR1 LGHDT and CDR2 YNNKEL come from the germline V gene (reference sequence). CDR3 nucleotide sequence: TGTGCCAGCAGACGTAGCGGGGGGCAAGAGACCCAGTACTTC. This sequence encodes CASRRSGGQETQYF.

The chain employs TRBV5-1 and TRBJ2-3; 8 nucleotides line up with TRBD1. The CDR3 covers 17 residues. Germline CDR1 reads SGHRS; CDR2 reads YFSETQ. Germline trimming cut 3 bases from V and 1 base from J; bases unmatched to any gene: 10. The CDR3, as DNA: TGCGCCAGCAGCTCCGGGACAGGTGGTGCAGGCACAGATACGCAGTATTTT. Amino acids: CASSSGTGGAGTDTQYF. Supplemented by reference TRBV5-1 and TRBJ2-3, the full variable domain reads KAGVTQTPRYLIKTRGQQVTLSCSPISGHRSVSWYQQTPGQGLQFLFEYFSETQRNKGNFPGRFSGRQFSNSRSEMNVSTLELGDSALYLCASSSGTGGAGTDTQYFGPGTRLTVL.

The J gene is TRBJ2-2, the V gene TRBV5-4; D perhaps matches TRBD2 (7 bases). The CDR3 length is 17 residues. Trimming removed 1 base at V and 5 bases at J, with 18 bases between. In germline, CDR1 is SGHNT, CDR2 YYREEE (reference sequence). The CDR3 loop reads CASSLTTGRGSTGELFF. The CDR3 nucleotides are TGTGCCAGCAGCTTGACCACAGGGAGGGGTAGTACCGGGGAGCTGTTTTTT.

This chain uses TRBV28 with TRBJ1-5; TRBD1 is a possible D gene (6 bases). Germline V CDR1 and CDR2: MDHEN, SYDVKM. CDR3 length: 16 amino acids. Deletions cut 2 bases from V and 2 bases from J, with 13 bases between. The CDR3 bases are TGTGCCAGCAGTTTAATACAGGGCCTCGGCAATCAGCCCCAGCATTTT. It codes for CASSLIQGLGNQPQHF. Based on the CDR3 plus reference TRBV28 and TRBJ1-5, the full variable domain is DVKVTQSSRYLVKRTGEKVFLECVQDMDHENMFWYRQDPGLGLRLIYFSYDVKMKEKGDIPEGYSVSREKKERFSLILESASTNQTSMYLCASSLIQGLGNQPQHFGDGTRLSIL.

The genes are TRBV2 and TRBJ2-5, with D perhaps TRBD1 (5 bases). From germline, CDR1 is SNHLY and CDR2 FYNNEI. V was clipped by 0 bases and J by 2 bases, with 19 bases between them. This CDR3 is 18 amino acids long. Here the CDR3 DNA reads TGTGCCAGCAGTGAAGCATGGGGAAGGACATCGATTCAAGAGACCCAGTACTTC. Its protein is CASSEAWGRTSIQETQYF.

This clone showed up just a few times. The rearrangement joins TRBV10-2 to TRBJ1-4; 7 bases are a match to TRBD1. The junction had 10 bases not matched to a gene; V was cut back by 7 bases and J by 8 bases. From germline, CDR1 is WSHSY and CDR2 SAAADI. The CDR3 is made up of 14 amino acids. As DNA, the CDR3 is TGCGCCAGCACCCGGGACAGAAGAGAGGAAAAACTGTTTTTT. Amino acids: CASTRDRREEKLFF.

The CDR3 protein is CASSSGYGYTF. The CDR3 bases are TGTGCCAGCAGTTCCGGGTATGGCTACACCTTC. The V gene is TRBV12-3 or TRBV12-4, the J gene TRBJ1-2; no firm D call. Between the trimmed V and J ends, which lost 4 bases and 5 bases, there was a span of 5 bases. This CDR3 contains 11 residues.

In DNA, the CDR3 is TGCAGCGTAGGACAGGGTCAGGGAACCCAGTACTTC. Its translation is CSVGQGQGTQYF. The chain recombines TRBV29-1 with TRBJ2-5; 8 bases map to TRBD1. Germline V gives CDR1 SQVTM, CDR2 ANQGSEA. V lost 6 bases to trimming and J lost 8 bases; unmatched junction nucleotides: 8. CDR3 size: 12 residues.